The T cell receptor beta chain described here comes from a study of blood T cells in healthy people across ages. Notes on the study in general: Those diversity estimates obtained from one million T cells were thought to be underestimates. Both higher diversity and more naive CD4+ cells marked long-lived donors when set against aged donors.

Per germline, CDR1 MGHRA and CDR2 YSYEKL. The trim removed 4 bases at V and 4 bases at J, leaving 7 bases unmatched. The CDR3 totals 15 residues. A second PCR of about 6 to 12 cycles used a sample-barcoded 5' primer and a J-beta primer mix. Each CDR3 protein is one row after TCRdb ran MiXCR on the 5' RACE reads. Of approximately 600,000 distinct CDR3 sequences in the sample, 58% are singletons; the top ten hold approximately 40%. About this clonotype: Its antigen is not known.

The material sequenced was blood. This receptor was identified in a man between 60 and 75 years old in good health. This chain connects TRBV4-1 to TRBJ2-5; 9 bases agree with TRBD2. CDR3 DNA sequence: TGCGCCAGCAGCCGGTTAGCGGGGGAGGGAGAGACCCAGTACTTC. Amino acid sequence: CASSRLAGEGETQYF.